The 24 T cell receptor beta chains reported below all come from one sample, sequenced in a study of breast tumors, draining lymph nodes, adjacent tissues (TCRdb year 2016). The library was obtained by multiplex PCR. TCRdb records Illumina HiSeq 2000 as the sequencer. TCRdb reanalyzed the raw reads on its own, using fastp at Q25 for trimming and MiXCR for clone calling, and kept in-frame beta chains. For every CDR3 protein sequence, its rows merge into one entry that carries the most common genes and DNA. For this sample the table gives over 200,000 distinct CDR3 sequences, of which roughly a third were detected only once. About 3.3% of the sample comes from the top ten. The axillary draining lymph nodes of breast cancer patients were the source of the lymph node samples. The sample comprised axillary lymph node tissue. Receptor source: a female donor with breast cancer. Some clones in this sample may be carry-over from other donors' samples.

This clonotype was counted ten times or more. This chain links TRBV19 with TRBJ2-7, with 7 bases matching TRBD1. Looked up from germline, CDR1 is LNHDA and CDR2 is SQIVND (reference sequence). The CDR3 has 14 amino acids. V gave up 7 bases and J gave up 5 bases; unmatched junction bases: 11. CDR3 coding DNA: TGTGCCAGTACCAGGACAGGTTTCGGCCACGAGCAGTACTTC. Protein sequence: CASTRTGFGHEQYF.

V and J are TRBV28 and TRBJ2-7; a possible D gene is TRBD1 (6 bases). CDR3 length: 12 residues. The germline gives CDR1 MDHEN, CDR2 SYDVKM. V lost 4 bases and J lost 8, with 12 bases in between. Here the CDR3 DNA reads TGTGCCAGCAGTTCCTACAGGGTCCAGCAGTACTTC. It translates to CASSSYRVQQYF.

There are many counts of this clonotype. The rearrangement joins TRBV9 to TRBJ2-7; D gene uncertain. Trimming removed 3 bases from V and 5 bases from J, with 9 bases in between. The germline V gene encodes CDR1 SGDLS and CDR2 YYNGEE. CDR3 length equals 12 residues. The CDR3 region is CASSAPPNEQYF. As DNA, the CDR3 is TGTGCCAGCAGCGCGCCCCCCAACGAGCAGTACTTC.

This chain connects TRBV2 to TRBJ2-7; D is possibly TRBD2 (6 bases). V gave up 6 bases and J gave up 6 bases, with 12 bases separating them. Per the germline V gene, CDR1 is SNHLY and CDR2 is FYNNEI. The CDR3 totals 12 residues. The CDR3 region has the DNA TGTGCCAGCAGATTGACGGGAGTCGAGCAGTACTTC. Protein: CASRLTGVEQYF.

This clonotype has at least ten counts. The chain carries TRBV12-3 or TRBV12-4 and TRBJ1-2, with D tentatively TRBD1 (5 bases). This CDR3 comprises 12 residues. V was shortened by 3 bases and J by 7 bases, with 9 bases between the two germline ends. CDR3 region: CASSLRGVGYTF. The CDR3 DNA sequence: TGTGCCAGCAGTTTGAGGGGTGTTGGCTACACCTTC.

This clonotype has only a few counts. The conserved closing phenylalanine or tryptophan is absent in this CDR3, likely reflecting a read error. It is unclear where the CDR3 begins or ends on the DNA, so no DNA is shown, and the CDR3 is as TCRdb lists it. This rearrangement joins TRBV7-2 to TRBJ2-6; the table's D call of TRBD2 was not tested on the DNA. Germline values: CDR1 SGHTA, CDR2 FQGNSA. The CDR3 contains 8 residues when both ends are counted. The CDR3 sequence is CASSLGTS.

This clonotype was picked up a small number of times. Its ends do not fully match the called genes, so a read error is possible. The genes are TRBV6-5 and TRBJ2-1; D might be TRBD2 (6 bases). The V gene's germline CDR1 is MNHEY and CDR2 SVGAGI. This CDR3 spans 17 amino acids. The CDR3 DNA reads as TGTGCCAGCAGTCACTCGAGTCTAGCGATGATATACAATGAGCAGTTCTTC. Translated, it gives CASSHSSLAMIYNEQFF.

Comment on this clonotype: The junction departs from the called germline gene at one end, perhaps through a read error. This rearrangement joins TRBV20-1 to TRBJ2-1, with TRBD2 matching 10 bases. CDR1 and CDR2 from the germline V gene are DFQATT and SNEGSKA (reference sequence). This CDR3 has 15 amino acids. CDR3 sequence: CSAPRLAGSFNEQFF. The CDR3 coding sequence is TGCAGTGCGCCCCGACTAGCGGGTTCCTTCAATGAGCAGTTCTTC.

The CDR3 DNA is TGCGCCAGCAGCCAAGATCGACTAGCGGGGGGCGGGGAGACCCAGTACTTC. Its translation: CASSQDRLAGGGETQYF. The gene calls are TRBV4-3 and TRBJ2-5; 13 bases align to TRBD2. CDR1 and CDR2 (germline): LGHNA, YSLEER. The CDR3 is 17 residues long. V was pared by 0 bases and J by 5 bases, with 6 bases of the junction left unmatched.

The genes are TRBV24-1 and TRBJ2-7, with 10 bases identical to TRBD1. Germline CDR1 reads KGHDR; CDR2 reads SFDVKD. The CDR3 consists of 20 residues. V shed 0 bases and J 2 bases; nucleotides not matched to a gene: 15. The CDR3 here is CATSDLSSSLSGTGAYEQYF. CDR3 DNA sequence: TGTGCCACCAGTGATTTGTCCAGCAGCTTGTCAGGGACAGGGGCCTACGAGCAGTACTTC.

This clonotype was seen repeatedly, ten times or more. CDR3 protein: CASSYADSWDNEQFF. CDR3 DNA sequence: TGTGCCAGCAGCTATGCGGACTCCTGGGATAATGAGCAGTTCTTC. The V gene is TRBV11-3, the J gene TRBJ2-1, with D perhaps matching TRBD2 (5 bases). The germline V and J ends were trimmed by 4 bases and 7 bases, with 17 bases remaining between them. There are 15 residues in the CDR3. In germline, CDR1 is SGHNT, CDR2 YENEEA.

This clonotype was picked up a small number of times. A much larger clone differs by one base, so this may be a read error. The CDR3 reads CASSVSGSGDEQFF. The CDR3 DNA reads as TGTGCCAGCAGCGTTAGCGGGAGTGGTGATGAGCAGTTCTTC. The chain links TRBV4-2 to TRBJ2-1, with 9 bases aligning to TRBD2. Trimming cost V 5 bases and J 8 bases; bases outside gene matches: 7. Germline V gene sequence: CDR1 LGHNA, CDR2 YNFKEQ. There are 14 residues in the CDR3.

Notes on this clonotype: A much larger clone differs by one base, so this may be a read error. V is TRBV11-3 and J is TRBJ2-5; 10 bases fit TRBD2. Trimming at V came to 3 bases and at J to 4 bases, leaving 14 bases not matched to a gene. Germline V gene sequence: CDR1 SGHNT, CDR2 YENEEA. There are 18 residues in the CDR3. The CDR3 region has the DNA TGTGCCAGCAGCTTTGGACTAGCGGCAGGGCCTCAGCGAGAGACCCAGTACTTC. Amino acids: CASSFGLAAGPQRETQYF.

In the case of this clonotype: This may arise from a read error, as a much more abundant clone is one base away. The gene calls are TRBV20-1 and TRBJ2-1; D is tentatively TRBD1 or TRBD2 (6 bases each). Germline lookup yields CDR1 DFQATT and CDR2 SNEGSKA (reference sequence). The CDR3 length is 11 residues. The CDR3 DNA is TGCAGTGCGTGGAGGGGGAGTGAGCAGTCCTTC. Translation gives CSAWRGSEQSF.

This clonotype was counted ten times or more. The V gene is TRBV7-2, the J gene TRBJ2-1; TRBD1 matches at 8 bases. The length of the CDR3 is 16 residues. J gave up 5 bases and V 5 bases, and 11 bases lay outside the gene matches. Germline assignment: CDR1 SGHTA and CDR2 FQGNSA. The CDR3 is CASSALGQVGHNEQFF. Here the CDR3 DNA reads TGTGCCAGCAGCGCCTTGGGACAGGTTGGCCACAATGAGCAGTTCTTC.

This chain uses TRBV20-1 with TRBJ2-7; D remains unclear. Germline values: CDR1 DFQATT, CDR2 SNEGSKA (reference sequence). Trimming stripped 5 bases from V and 9 bases from J, with 11 bases between. The CDR3 extends over 10 amino acids. Here the CDR3 DNA reads TGCAGTGCTTCTCCGGGTGCGCAGTACTTC. It yields the protein CSASPGAQYF.

At least ten counts were recorded for this clonotype. The V call is TRBV29-1, the J call TRBJ2-1; tentative D call: TRBD2 (5 bases). The CDR3 loop spans 13 amino acids. Germline V gene data show CDR1 as SQVTM and CDR2 as ANQGSEA. With 7 bases removed from V and 0 bases from J, the gap between germline ends came to 10 bases. CDR3 sequence (DNA): TGCAGCGCCTCGGGGAGCTCCTACAATGAGCAGTTCTTC. This gives the protein CSASGSSYNEQFF.

The chain couples TRBV25-1 to TRBJ1-2, with 8 bases identical to TRBD1. V gave up 11 bases and J gave up 8 bases; unmatched junction bases: 7. This CDR3 spans 11 amino acids. Germline V gene lookup returns CDR1 MGHDK and CDR2 SYGVNS. CDR3 coding DNA: TGTGCCGCGACAGGGGTAGAAGGCTACACCTTC. Translation gives CAATGVEGYTF.

This clonotype was observed at least ten times. The chain is built from TRBV20-1 and TRBJ1-6; no firm D call. V gave up 0 bases and J gave up 4 bases, with 16 bases separating them. The CDR3 is 17 amino acids. The germline V gene has CDR1 DFQATT and CDR2 SNEGSKA (reference sequence). CDR3 loop: CSARDLAATVYNSPLHF. As DNA, the CDR3 is TGCAGTGCTAGAGATCTGGCAGCGACGGTATATAATTCACCCCTCCACTTT.

This clonotype was counted only a few times. Just one base apart from a much larger clone, this may be a read error. This CDR3 is missing its conserved last phenylalanine or tryptophan, likely due to a read error. This chain joins TRBV7-9 and TRBJ2-2; D tentatively fits TRBD1 or TRBD2 (5 bases each). The CDR3 has 14 residues. V was clipped by 7 bases and J by 3 bases, with 12 bases between them. Germline CDR1 SEHNR, CDR2 FQNEAQ (reference sequence). CDR3 DNA sequence: TGTGCCAGCATTTCCCGAGGGGACACCGGGGAGCTGTTTCTT. It specifies CASISRGDTGELFL.

The chain links TRBV2 to TRBJ1-5; D possibly corresponds to TRBD1 (5 bases). This CDR3 is built from 15 residues. In germline, CDR1 is SNHLY, CDR2 FYNNEI. V was cut by 7 bases and J by 7 bases, with 20 bases left in between. CDR3 region: CASKEGRAIRQPQHF. The CDR3 DNA reads TGTGCCAGCAAGGAAGGCAGGGCGATCAGACAGCCCCAGCATTTT.

This clonotype was seen ten or more times. This chain uses TRBV15 with TRBJ2-1; no definite D call. V was cut by 0 bases and J by 8 bases, with 14 bases left in between. The CDR3 covers 15 residues. The germline CDR1 and CDR2 sequences are LNHNV and YYDKDF (reference sequence). CDR3 nucleotides: TGTGCCACCAGCAGAGATAAATCAAGGGCACATGAGCAGTTCTTC. Protein sequence: CATSRDKSRAHEQFF. The whole variable domain, filled in from reference TRBV15 and TRBJ2-1, reads DAMVIQNPRYQVTQFGKPVTLSCSQTLNHNVMYWYQQKSSQAPKLLFHYYDKDFNNEADTPDNFQSRRPNTSFCFLDIRSPGLGDTAMYLCATSRDKSRAHEQFFGPGTRLTVL.

Turning to this clonotype: Relative to the germline gene, one junction end is altered; a read error may explain this. The chain couples TRBV2 to TRBJ1-1; D is uncertain. The CDR3 is made up of 14 amino acids. Germline CDR1 reads SNHLY; CDR2 reads FYNNEI. The CDR3 region is CASSRTRVRPEVFF. In DNA form, the CDR3 reads TGTGCCAGCAGCCGGACCCGAGTCAGGCCTGAAGTTTTCTTT.

About this clonotype itself: The junction departs from germline at one end; a sequencing error may be responsible. The chain employs TRBV18 and TRBJ2-1; maybe TRBD2 (6 bases). Germline CDR1 reads KGHSH; CDR2 reads LQKENI. The CDR3 has 12 residues. In nucleotides, the CDR3 is TGTGCCAGCTCCCCACTAGCTCATGAGCAGTTCTTC. Translation gives CASSPLAHEQFF.